This note documents a single T cell receptor beta chain sequence. Its antigen is currently unknown. The length of the CDR3 is 14 residues. Germline lookup yields CDR1 SNHLY and CDR2 FYNNEI. The germline V and J ends were trimmed by 6 bases and 10 bases, with 18 bases remaining between them. Data came from immunoSEQ multiplex PCR; TCRdb stores just in-frame clones and leaves some out. The table shows approximately 99,000 clones, with more than 85% occurring only once. This entry is derived from a study of OX40 agonist ivuxolimab in advanced cancers. Study overall: Patients in dose escalation had liver, melanoma, kidney or head and neck cancers. Age averaged roughly 60 years (range roughly 20 to 90), and approximately 80% were male.

Points from the study as a whole: Antigen specificity remained undetermined for the expanded peripheral T cells.

This clonotype originated in an adult with an advanced solid tumor such as melanoma, head and neck, liver or kidney cancer. The chain uses TRBV2 and TRBJ1-4, with D perhaps TRBD1 (5 bases). Sequencing used CD4+ or CD8+ T cells sorted from blood, obtained in a trial of the OX40 agonist ivuxolimab. CDR3 nucleotides: TGTGCCAGCAGCGGGGAGGCGCCGGGGGGAAAACTGTTTTTT. Translated: CASSGEAPGGKLFF.